These T cell receptor beta chains were read from a single sample in a study of blood T cell repertoires in COVID-19. The table came from immunoSEQ multiplex PCR; TCRdb's copy has only in-frame clones and leaves some out. The data hold hundreds of thousands of clones, with roughly 89% observed a single time. The sequencing sample was made of peripheral blood. The receptors come from a woman between 18 and 30 years old who had recovered from COVID-19. Each CDR3 is given with its conserved first and last residue. The D gene is left open where the match is weak. The size entry is marked missing in some rows and otherwise reads once, few, many or a size class.

j_call: TRBJ2-4
clone_size: -
d_call: TRBD2
v_call: TRBV2
cdr3_aa: CASSESGRAGSKNIQYF
cdr3_nt: TGTGCCAGCAGTGAGAGCGGGAGGGCCGGGTCCAAAAACATTCAGTACTTC

j_call: TRBJ1-5
clone_size: few
d_call: -
v_call: TRBV19
cdr3_aa: CASSATGANQPQHF
cdr3_nt: TGTGCCAGTAGTGCGACAGGAGCTAATCAGCCCCAGCATTTT

j_call: TRBJ2-1
clone_size: -
d_call: TRBD1
v_call: TRBV7-9
cdr3_aa: CASSPNGDRMKFF
cdr3_nt: TGTGCCAGCAGCCCAAATGGGGACAGAATGAAGTTCTTC

j_call: TRBJ2-1
clone_size: -
d_call: TRBD2
v_call: TRBV29-1
cdr3_aa: CSVEVKGGTSDHNEQFF
cdr3_nt: TGCAGCGTTGAAGTGAAGGGAGGGACTAGCGACCACAATGAGCAGTTCTTC

j_call: TRBJ1-1
clone_size: -
d_call: TRBD1
v_call: TRBV5-1
cdr3_aa: CASSLAGTGVSTEAFF
cdr3_nt: TGCGCCAGCAGCTTGGCAGGGACAGGGGTGAGCACTGAAGCTTTCTTT

j_call: TRBJ2-1
clone_size: -
d_call: TRBD2
v_call: TRBV4-3
cdr3_aa: CASSHSPAGDYEQFF
cdr3_nt: TGCGCCAGCAGCCATTCGCCAGCGGGAGATTACGAGCAGTTCTTC

j_call: TRBJ1-2
clone_size: -
d_call: TRBD1
v_call: TRBV5-5
cdr3_aa: CASSPRDRGYGYTF
cdr3_nt: TGTGCCAGCAGCCCCCGGGACAGGGGATATGGCTACACCTTC

j_call: TRBJ1-1
clone_size: -
d_call: -
v_call: TRBV7-2
cdr3_aa: CASSLALANTEAFF
cdr3_nt: TGTGCCAGCAGCTTAGCCTTGGCCAACACTGAAGCTTTCTTT

j_call: TRBJ2-5
clone_size: -
d_call: TRBD2
v_call: TRBV6-4
cdr3_aa: CASSKELAGGGETQYF
cdr3_nt: TGTGCCAGCAGTAAGGAGCTAGCGGGAGGCGGGGAGACCCAGTACTTC

j_call: TRBJ2-1
clone_size: -
d_call: TRBD2
v_call: TRBV6-2/TRBV6-3
cdr3_aa: CASSYGTSVYYNEQFF
cdr3_nt: TGTGCCAGCAGTTACGGGACTAGCGTATACTACAATGAGCAGTTCTTC

j_call: TRBJ1-6
clone_size: few
d_call: -
v_call: TRBV27
cdr3_aa: CASSIPWAGSPLHF
cdr3_nt: TGTGCCAGCAGTATCCCCTGGGCAGGCTCACCCCTCCACTTT

j_call: TRBJ2-5
clone_size: once
d_call: -
v_call: TRBV7-6
cdr3_aa: CASSNPGVQETQYF
cdr3_nt: TGTGCCAGCAGCAATCCAGGGGTTCAAGAGACCCAGTACTTC

j_call: TRBJ1-1
clone_size: -
d_call: -
v_call: TRBV29-1
cdr3_aa: CSVGTAPRTEAFF
cdr3_nt: TGCAGCGTTGGAACAGCCCCACGGACTGAAGCTTTCTTT

j_call: TRBJ2-2
clone_size: once
d_call: TRBD2
v_call: TRBV6-2/TRBV6-3
cdr3_aa: CASSAGTRGGELFF
cdr3_nt: TGTGCCAGCAGCGCCGGGACTAGAGGGGGGGAGCTGTTTTTT

j_call: TRBJ1-2
clone_size: few
d_call: -
v_call: TRBV7-2
cdr3_aa: CASTPKGGRYGYTF
cdr3_nt: TGTGCCAGCACGCCGAAGGGGGGGAGATATGGCTACACCTTC

j_call: TRBJ1-6
clone_size: -
d_call: -
v_call: TRBV6-5
cdr3_aa: CASSPSRASPLHF
cdr3_nt: TGTGCCAGCAGCCCATCGAGGGCATCACCCCTCCACTTT

j_call: TRBJ2-1
clone_size: -
d_call: TRBD2
v_call: TRBV15
cdr3_aa: CATSSFQVGLVANEQFF
cdr3_nt: TGTGCCACCAGCAGCTTTCAGGTGGGACTAGTGGCGAATGAGCAGTTCTTC

j_call: TRBJ2-5
clone_size: -
d_call: TRBD2
v_call: TRBV19
cdr3_aa: CASSLYGTSGRETQYF
cdr3_nt: TGTGCCAGTAGTCTATACGGGACTAGCGGGAGAGAGACCCAGTACTTC

j_call: TRBJ1-1
clone_size: -
d_call: -
v_call: TRBV25-1
cdr3_aa: CASSDLPWSTEAFF
cdr3_nt: TGTGCCAGCAGTGACCTGCCTTGGAGCACTGAAGCTTTCTTT

j_call: TRBJ1-2
clone_size: -
d_call: -
v_call: TRBV4-3
cdr3_aa: CASSHRGADYGYTF
cdr3_nt: TGCGCCAGCAGCCATCGGGGGGCGGACTATGGCTACACCTTC

j_call: TRBJ2-1
clone_size: -
d_call: TRBD2
v_call: TRBV24-1
cdr3_aa: CATSDLGLAGGFPNEQFF
cdr3_nt: TGTGCCACCAGTGACCTAGGACTAGCGGGAGGCTTTCCCAATGAGCAGTTCTTC

j_call: TRBJ1-2
clone_size: -
d_call: -
v_call: TRBV21-1
cdr3_aa: CASHHLTGQNYGYTF
cdr3_nt: TGTGCCAGCCACCACCTGACAGGGCAGAACTATGGCTACACCTTC

j_call: TRBJ1-5
clone_size: once
d_call: TRBD1
v_call: TRBV11-3
cdr3_aa: CASSPGAGGRRCNQPQHF
cdr3_nt: TGTGCCAGCAGCCCTGGCGCAGGGGGACGTAGGTGCAATCAGCCCCAGCATTTT

j_call: TRBJ2-3
clone_size: -
d_call: -
v_call: TRBV10-3
cdr3_aa: CASLAHLEADTQYF
cdr3_nt: TGTGCCAGTCTAGCCCACCTCGAGGCAGATACGCAGTATTTT

j_call: TRBJ2-1
clone_size: -
d_call: -
v_call: TRBV5-5
cdr3_aa: CASSPPGGEQFF
cdr3_nt: TGTGCCAGCAGCCCTCCAGGAGGGGAGCAGTTCTTC

j_call: TRBJ2-3
clone_size: -
d_call: -
v_call: TRBV5-1
cdr3_aa: CASSLSGGEWITDTQYF
cdr3_nt: TGCGCCAGCAGCTTGTCGGGGGGCGAATGGATCACAGATACGCAGTATTTT

j_call: TRBJ2-5
clone_size: -
d_call: -
v_call: TRBV2
cdr3_aa: CASAGNYRTQYF
cdr3_nt: TGTGCCAGCGCGGGGAATTACCGGACCCAGTACTTC

j_call: TRBJ1-2
clone_size: -
d_call: TRBD1
v_call: TRBV19
cdr3_aa: CASARQGNGGYTF
cdr3_nt: TGTGCCAGTGCCCGACAGGGGAATGGTGGCTACACCTTC

j_call: TRBJ1-1
clone_size: -
d_call: -
v_call: TRBV19
cdr3_aa: CASSIQGTGNTEAFF
cdr3_nt: TGTGCCAGTAGTATCCAGGGTACAGGGAACACTGAAGCTTTCTTT

j_call: TRBJ1-1
clone_size: -
d_call: TRBD1
v_call: TRBV15
cdr3_aa: CATRATGPNTEAFF
cdr3_nt: TGTGCCACCAGAGCGACAGGGCCGAACACTGAAGCTTTCTTT

j_call: TRBJ2-5
clone_size: -
d_call: TRBD1
v_call: TRBV5-4
cdr3_aa: CASSFTGGRETQYF
cdr3_nt: TGTGCCAGCAGCTTTACAGGGGGCAGAGAGACCCAGTACTTC

j_call: TRBJ2-1
clone_size: -
d_call: TRBD2
v_call: TRBV6-6
cdr3_aa: CASSYAAGGLNEQFF
cdr3_nt: TGTGCCAGCAGTTACGCGGCGGGAGGGCTTAATGAGCAGTTCTTC

j_call: TRBJ2-1
clone_size: -
d_call: TRBD2
v_call: TRBV19
cdr3_aa: CASSIGGLEYEQFF
cdr3_nt: TGTGCCAGTAGTATAGGGGGACTAGAATATGAGCAGTTCTTC

j_call: TRBJ1-3
clone_size: -
d_call: -
v_call: TRBV18
cdr3_aa: CASSPGILIPPRQNPSSGNTIYF
cdr3_nt: TGTGCCAGCTCACCAGGAATTCTTATTCCCCCAAGACAAAACCCGAGCTCTGGAAACACCATATATTTT

j_call: TRBJ2-3
clone_size: -
d_call: TRBD2
v_call: TRBV4-3
cdr3_aa: CASSQGLAGSNTDTQYF
cdr3_nt: TGCGCCAGCAGCCAAGGTTTAGCGGGTAGTAACACAGATACGCAGTATTTT

j_call: TRBJ2-1
clone_size: -
d_call: TRBD2
v_call: TRBV18
cdr3_aa: CASSPPAGGSSYNEQFF
cdr3_nt: TGTGCCAGCTCACCACCGGCCGGCGGGAGCTCCTACAATGAGCAGTTCTTC

j_call: TRBJ1-1
clone_size: -
d_call: TRBD1
v_call: TRBV27
cdr3_aa: CASSLAGQGNTEAFF
cdr3_nt: TGTGCCAGCAGTTTAGCCGGACAGGGAAACACTGAAGCTTTCTTT

j_call: TRBJ1-3
clone_size: -
d_call: -
v_call: TRBV30
cdr3_aa: CAWSGGFSGNTIYF
cdr3_nt: TGTGCCTGGAGTGGAGGGTTTTCTGGAAACACCATATATTTT